These 5 T cell receptor beta chains originate from one sample sequenced in a study of blood T cell repertoires in COVID-19. TCRdb keeps only in-frame clones here, not all; method: immunoSEQ multiplex PCR. This repertoire shows a few hundred thousand clones, approximately 77% found once; its top ten account for more than 0.95%. What was sequenced was peripheral blood. The receptors derive from a human donor with acute or convalescent COVID-19. The donor label of this sample is uncertain.

This rearrangement joins TRBV2 to TRBJ1-1, with a possible D match to TRBD1 (5 bases). Germline-derived CDR1 and CDR2 are SNHLY and FYNNEI. This CDR3 is 13 amino acids long. Trimming took 10 bases from V and 5 from J, leaving 17 bases between them. Here the CDR3 reads CATGAGGFTEAFF. In nucleotides, the CDR3 is TGTGCCACCGGGGCGGGGGGATTTACTGAAGCTTTCTTT. The whole variable domain, filled in from reference TRBV2 and TRBJ1-1, reads EPEVTQTPSHQVTQMGQEVILRCVPISNHLYFYWYRQILGQKVEFLVSFYNNEISEKSEIFDDQFSVERPDGSNFTLKIRSTKLEDSAMYFCATGAGGFTEAFFGQGTRLTVV.

This rearrangement joins TRBV5-1 to TRBJ2-7; D perhaps matches TRBD2 (5 bases). The V and J ends lost 5 bases and 0 bases respectively, with 18 bases between them. Germline V lookup: CDR1 SGHRS, CDR2 YFSETQ. The length of the CDR3 is 16 residues. The CDR3 reads CASRPPGLPSSYEQYF. CDR3 nucleotide sequence: TGCGCCAGCAGGCCCCCTGGACTTCCAAGCTCCTACGAGCAGTACTTC.

The V and J genes are TRBV4-1 and TRBJ1-1; TRBD1 matches 10 bases. V trimming: 1 base; J trimming: 6 bases; junction bases outside the gene matches: 8. CDR1 MGHRA and CDR2 YSYEKL come from the germline V gene. CDR3 length: 16 amino acids. The CDR3 DNA reads TGCGCCAGCAGCCAAGGGCCGGGACAGGGGTTCCCTGAAGCTTTCTTT. Translated: CASSQGPGQGFPEAFF.

This sequence joins TRBV5-1 and TRBJ1-2; D possibly corresponds to TRBD1 (6 bases). The germline V and J ends were trimmed by 0 bases and 6 bases, with 15 bases remaining between them. CDR1 SGHRS and CDR2 YFSETQ come from the germline V gene. The CDR3 extends over 15 amino acids. The CDR3 reads CASSLVYRAANGYTF. The CDR3 DNA follows: TGCGCCAGCAGCTTGGTGTACAGGGCGGCTAATGGCTACACCTTC.

The sample holds one count of this clone. The chain links TRBV11-2 to TRBJ2-3; 10 nucleotides match TRBD2. Per germline, CDR1 SGHAT and CDR2 FQNNGV. The V and J ends lost 4 bases and 1 base, in that order; junction bases with no gene match: 8. CDR3 size: 17 residues. CDR3 in amino acids: CASSSGLARRGTDTQYF. The CDR3 DNA reads as TGTGCCAGCAGCTCGGGACTAGCGCGAAGAGGCACAGATACGCAGTATTTT.